These 15 T cell receptor beta chains were sequenced from one sample in a study of monozygotic twins with inflammatory bowel disease. TCRdb reprocessed the 5' RACE reads and reports one entry per CDR3 protein, with no DNA. The sample data list about 300,000 distinct CDR3 sequences. Sequencing was carried out using blood. Receptors originate from a human donor with ulcerative colitis or Crohn's disease, or a healthy co-twin of an affected twin (not recorded which).

The gene calls are TRBV11-2 and TRBJ2-5; TCRdb designates TRBD1, a call that cannot be tested without DNA. From germline, CDR1 is SGHAT and CDR2 FQNNGV. The CDR3 is made up of 14 amino acids. The CDR3 loop reads CASSLVDRLQTQYF. The whole variable domain, filled in from reference TRBV11-2 and TRBJ2-5, reads EAGVAQSPRYKIIEKRQSVAFWCNPISGHATLYWYQQILGQGPKLLIQFQNNGVVDDSQLPKDRFSAERLKGVDSTLKIQPAKLEDSAVYLCASSLVDRLQTQYFGPGTRLLVL.

The CDR3 region is CASSQVAGSGANVLTF. V is TRBV4-3 and J is TRBJ2-6; the D gene TCRdb calls, TRBD2, cannot be checked with no DNA. Germline V gene sequence: CDR1 LGHNA, CDR2 YSLEER. The CDR3 covers 16 residues.

V and J are TRBV27 and TRBJ2-1; TCRdb's assignment of TRBD2 cannot be checked, as there is no DNA. Germline V gives CDR1 MNHEY, CDR2 SMNVEV (reference sequence). CDR3 length: 14 residues. CDR3 loop: CASRRRLAGEVQFF.

CDR3 amino acids: CASSPPGKGNNEQFF. This rearrangement joins TRBV18 to TRBJ2-1; as DNA is missing, the TRBD1 call by TCRdb cannot be tested. There are 15 residues in the CDR3. Germline V lookup: CDR1 KGHSH, CDR2 LQKENI.

V and J are TRBV23-1 and TRBJ2-1; TCRdb selects TRBD2, and the lack of DNA leaves this call unchecked. TRBV23-1 has ORF status, its function being uncertain. CDR3 size: 17 residues. The CDR3: CASRILRGPPTYNEQFF.

The chain couples TRBV18 to TRBJ1-2. The CDR3 covers 15 residues. CDR1 is KGHSH, CDR2 LQKENI, per germline. The CDR3 here is CASSPAHESNYGYTF.

The V gene is TRBV6-2 or TRBV6-3, the J gene TRBJ2-1; TCRdb gives TRBD1 as the D gene, but with no DNA this cannot be confirmed. Looked up from germline, CDR1 is MNHEY and CDR2 is SVGEGT. The CDR3 runs to 17 residues. The CDR3 here is CASTPRSGGFRGDQQFF.

The V and J genes are TRBV5-1 and TRBJ1-1; checking the TCRdb D call of TRBD1 is not possible without DNA. Looked up from germline, CDR1 is SGHRS and CDR2 is YFSETQ. The CDR3 runs to 14 residues. The CDR3 here is CASATGQGTSEAFF. The variable domain in full, with the rest retrieved from reference TRBV5-1 and TRBJ1-1, is KAGVTQTPRYLIKTRGQQVTLSCSPISGHRSVSWYQQTPGQGLQFLFEYFSETQRNKGNFPGRFSGRQFSNSRSEMNVSTLELGDSALYLCASATGQGTSEAFFGQGTRLTVV.

The chain has TRBV12-3 or TRBV12-4 and TRBJ2-1; the TRBD2 assignment by TCRdb is unverifiable without DNA. This CDR3 contains 12 residues. CDR3 sequence: CASTTRLQEQFF.

The CDR3 spells CASSQWNRGDEQFF. The V gene is TRBV18, the J gene TRBJ2-1; TCRdb designates TRBD1, a call that cannot be tested without DNA. Germline CDR1 reads KGHSH; CDR2 reads LQKENI. There are 14 residues in the CDR3.

The chain uses TRBV9 and TRBJ1-1. Per the germline V gene, CDR1 is SGDLS and CDR2 is YYNGEE. The CDR3 has 13 residues. The chain's CDR3 is CASSFAMNTEAFF.

This chain joins TRBV6-5 and TRBJ2-2; TCRdb selects TRBD2, and the lack of DNA leaves this call unchecked. CDR3 length equals 15 residues. The V gene's germline CDR1 is MNHEY and CDR2 SVGAGI. The CDR3 sequence is CASSYSGGSTGELFF.

The rearrangement joins TRBV5-1 to TRBJ2-2; TCRdb lists TRBD2, though no DNA is available to test this call. The CDR3 consists of 15 residues. Germline V CDR1 and CDR2: SGHRS, YFSETQ. The CDR3 protein is CASSQLAAITGELFF.

J is TRBJ2-2 and V is TRBV29-1; TCRdb's D call of TRBD1 is untestable without DNA. Per germline, CDR1 SQVTM and CDR2 ANQGSEA. This CDR3 region has 14 residues. This CDR3 reads CSARGGEHTGELFF.

J is TRBJ1-2 and V is TRBV12-3 or TRBV12-4; the D call from TCRdb, TRBD1, cannot be confirmed without DNA. CDR3 length: 13 residues. This chain's CDR3 is CASSLAGGIVDTF.